The 21 T cell receptor beta chains below come from one sample, sequenced in a study of PD-1 blockade in classical Hodgkin lymphoma. Measured with immunoSEQ multiplex PCR; TCRdb has only the in-frame clones, and not every one. The sample has approximately 60,000 clones, around nine tenths seen once. In every patient, relapse followed autologous stem cell transplantation, while exposure to brentuximab vedotin differed. The sequences come from peripheral blood mononuclear cells (PBMCs), collected at baseline. The receptors were sampled from a human donor with classical Hodgkin lymphoma.

The chain employs TRBV10-2 and TRBJ2-5, with D hard to call. Trimming pared 6 bases from V and 4 bases from J, leaving 9 bases between. From germline, CDR1 is WSHSY and CDR2 SAAADI. This CDR3 is built from 12 residues. CDR3 nucleotide sequence: TGCGCCAGCAGGAGGTTGGGAGAGACCCAGTACTTC. Protein: CASRRLGETQYF.

V usage is TRBV27 and J usage is TRBJ2-1, with a weak D call TRBD1 (5 bases). This CDR3 region has 15 residues. Trimming left V 1 base short and J 4 bases short, with 11 bases between. Germline loops: CDR1 MNHEY, CDR2 SMNVEV (reference sequence). The CDR3, as DNA: TGTGCCAGCAGTTTATGGGGCACGTCATACAATGAGCAGTTCTTC. Protein sequence: CASSLWGTSYNEQFF.

The chain has TRBV18 and TRBJ1-1; possible D gene TRBD1, 6 bases. Trimming left V 3 bases short and J 6 bases short, with 11 bases between. The germline CDR1 and CDR2 sequences are KGHSH and LQKENI. This CDR3 region has 13 residues. CDR3 protein: CASSPRGGAEAFF. Here the CDR3 DNA reads TGTGCCAGCTCACCCAGGGGAGGGGCTGAAGCTTTCTTT.

This chain joins TRBV27 and TRBJ2-5; D unclear. Trimming took 5 bases from V and 1 from J, leaving 2 bases between them. CDR1 is MNHEY and CDR2 is SMNVEV in the germline V gene (reference sequence). CDR3 size: 11 residues. CDR3 nucleotide sequence: TGTGCCAGCAGTGTCCAAGAGACCCAGTACTTC. Protein: CASSVQETQYF.

This clone appeared a few times. The chain recombines TRBV10-3 with TRBJ1-4; D is perhaps TRBD1 (5 bases). Trimming stripped 0 bases from V and 6 bases from J, with 14 bases between. CDR3 length equals 16 residues. Germline-derived CDR1 and CDR2 are ENHRY and SYGVKD. The chain's CDR3 is CAISESRGAGDEKLFF. The DNA for the CDR3 is TGTGCCATCAGTGAGTCGAGAGGGGCGGGGGATGAAAAACTGTTTTTT.

The chain employs TRBV19 and TRBJ2-7; possible D gene TRBD2, 6 bases. With 3 bases removed from V and 2 bases from J, the gap between germline ends came to 14 bases. The CDR3 consists of 15 residues. Germline lookup yields CDR1 LNHDA and CDR2 SQIVND (reference sequence). The CDR3 DNA reads as TGTGCCAGTAGTATTGGGGAGGCGTGGGCCTACGAGCAGTACTTC. This translates into CASSIGEAWAYEQYF.

About this clone itself: The germline gene is not matched at one end of the junction; a read error may be the cause. The V gene is TRBV11-1, the J gene TRBJ2-7, with TRBD2 as a possible D gene (6 bases). This CDR3 has 14 residues. The germline V gene has CDR1 SGHAT and CDR2 FQDESV (reference sequence). CDR3 DNA sequence: TGTGCCAGCAGCCTAGCGTCTGGTTCCTACGAGCAGTACTTC. Encoded protein: CASSLASGSYEQYF.

With regard to this clone: One junction end disagrees with the germline gene, perhaps due to a read error. The rearrangement uses TRBV18 and TRBJ2-7, with a possible D match to TRBD1 (5 bases). The CDR3 has 13 amino acids. Germline V gene data show CDR1 as KGHSH and CDR2 as LQKENI. CDR3 in DNA: TGTGCCAGCACCCGGCAGGGCTCCAACGAGCAGTACTTC. Translated, it gives CASTRQGSNEQYF.

The chain is built from TRBV13 and TRBJ2-2; TRBD2 matches 11 bases. Looked up from germline, CDR1 is PRHDT and CDR2 is FYEKMQ (reference sequence). CDR3 length: 17 residues. Trimming took 5 bases from V and 4 from J; bases not matched to a gene: 9. The CDR3 DNA is TGTGCCAGCAGCATCCTACTAGCGGGAGTGGCCACCGGGGAGCTGTTTTTT. Translated: CASSILLAGVATGELFF.

This chain links TRBV11-2 with TRBJ1-3; perhaps TRBD1 as D (6 bases). Germline V CDR1 and CDR2: SGHAT, FQNNGV. This CDR3 is built from 16 residues. V was pared by 3 bases and J by 0 bases, with 12 bases between. The CDR3 is CASSFGGGHSGNTIYF. Written as DNA, the CDR3 is TGTGCCAGCAGCTTCGGGGGGGGGCACTCTGGAAACACCATATATTTT.

The chain combines TRBV9 with TRBJ2-3; D call uncertain. Trimming took off 0 bases at V and 2 bases at J, with 10 bases between the two ends. The CDR3 runs to 15 residues. CDR1 SGDLS and CDR2 YYNGEE come from the germline V gene. CDR3 in amino acids: CASSVAIGTTDTQYF. The CDR3 DNA is TGTGCCAGCAGCGTAGCTATAGGAACCACAGATACGCAGTATTTT.

J is TRBJ2-1 and V is TRBV25-1; 7 bases fit TRBD2. This CDR3 is built from 17 residues. The trim removed 2 bases at V and 6 bases at J, leaving 13 bases unmatched. Germline-derived CDR1 and CDR2 are MGHDK and SYGVNS. This chain's CDR3 is CASSEQSLAGEGNEQFF. In nucleotides, the CDR3 is TGTGCCAGCAGTGAACAATCACTGGCGGGAGAAGGCAATGAGCAGTTCTTC.

This sequence joins TRBV5-1 and TRBJ2-3; the D gene is possibly TRBD2 (6 bases). The germline gives CDR1 SGHRS, CDR2 YFSETQ. The CDR3 has 16 amino acids. Between the trimmed V and J ends, which lost 0 bases and 3 bases, there was a span of 14 bases. The CDR3 reads CASSLGAGTMTDTQYF. In DNA, the CDR3 is TGCGCCAGCAGCTTGGGGGCGGGAACAATGACAGATACGCAGTATTTT.

The rearrangement links TRBV2 to TRBJ2-2, with TRBD1 as a possible D gene (6 bases). This CDR3 is built from 14 residues. V was shortened by 4 bases and J by 6 bases, with 12 bases between the two germline ends. Germline V gene lookup returns CDR1 SNHLY and CDR2 FYNNEI. Written as DNA, the CDR3 is TGTGCCAGCAGTGTCCAGGGGATCCCCGGGGAGCTGTTTTTT. It is translated as CASSVQGIPGELFF.

The V call is TRBV5-1, the J call TRBJ2-7; D is possibly TRBD2 (6 bases). The CDR3 runs 13 residues. Germline CDR1 SGHRS, CDR2 YFSETQ. Trimming shortened V by 0 bases and J by 6 bases, and 10 bases separated the two germline ends. The CDR3 nucleotides read TGCGCCAGCAGCTTGGACCCGGGGGTCGAGCAGTACTTC. This encodes CASSLDPGVEQYF.

The chain couples TRBV15 to TRBJ2-1, with 7 bases matching TRBD1. Germline assignment: CDR1 LNHNV and CDR2 YYDKDF (reference sequence). This CDR3 spans 14 amino acids. The V and J ends lost 3 bases and 4 bases, in that order; junction bases with no gene match: 3. DNA of the CDR3: TGTGCCACCAGCAGTGGGACAGTTTACAATGAGCAGTTCTTC. The encoded protein is CATSSGTVYNEQFF. Drawing the rest from reference TRBV15 and TRBJ2-1, the complete variable domain is DAMVIQNPRYQVTQFGKPVTLSCSQTLNHNVMYWYQQKSSQAPKLLFHYYDKDFNNEADTPDNFQSRRPNTSFCFLDIRSPGLGDTAMYLCATSSGTVYNEQFFGPGTRLTVL.

The chain combines TRBV5-6 with TRBJ2-7; 11 bases are a match to TRBD1. Germline lookup yields CDR1 SGHDT and CDR2 YYEEEE. Trimming took 3 bases from V and 3 from J; bases not matched to a gene: 2. The CDR3 sequence is 14 residues long. The CDR3 reads CASSWGTGGYEQYF. The CDR3 nucleotides read TGTGCCAGCAGCTGGGGGACAGGGGGCTACGAGCAGTACTTC.

The V and J genes are TRBV4-1 and TRBJ1-5, with D uncertain. This CDR3 is built from 13 residues. The germline V gene encodes CDR1 MGHRA and CDR2 YSYEKL. Trimming stripped 0 bases from V and 4 bases from J, with 4 bases between. The CDR3 is CASSQDRNQPQHF. The DNA for the CDR3 is TGCGCCAGCAGCCAAGATCGTAATCAGCCCCAGCATTTT.

This chain's CDR3 is CASSQEVGEQYF. The DNA of the CDR3 is TGTGCCAGCAGTCAAGAGGTTGGCGAGCAGTACTTC. The J gene is TRBJ2-7, the V gene TRBV2; D gene ambiguous. V dropped 5 bases and J dropped 6 bases, with 11 bases sitting between them. Per germline, CDR1 SNHLY and CDR2 FYNNEI. The CDR3 covers 12 residues.

V gene TRBV28 combines with J gene TRBJ1-1, with 10 bases matching TRBD1. The CDR3 totals 16 residues. The germline CDR1 and CDR2 sequences are MDHEN and SYDVKM. V lost 6 bases to trimming and J lost 1 base; unmatched junction nucleotides: 8. The CDR3 bases are TGTGCCAGCAGCAAATGGGACAGGGGCTCGAACACTGAAGCTTTCTTT. Amino acid sequence: CASSKWDRGSNTEAFF.

The gene calls are TRBV28 and TRBJ2-7, with 7 positions matching TRBD2. The CDR3 runs to 14 residues. V gave up 6 bases and J gave up 4 bases; unmatched junction bases: 9. Germline loops: CDR1 MDHEN, CDR2 SYDVKM. The CDR3 DNA reads TGTGCCAGCAGATACAAGCGGGACTCGTACGAGCAGTACTTC. It specifies CASRYKRDSYEQYF.